The clone carrying this T cell receptor beta chain was seen only once. Trimming removed 0 bases at V and 4 bases at J, with 10 bases between. This CDR3 is built from 15 residues. This specimen belongs to a study of control samples from healthy donors and cancer patients. Some clones are missing from TCRdb's copy, which holds only in-frame ones; the method was immunoSEQ multiplex PCR. Of 150,000 or so clones listed, 85% to 95% are singletons. The chain carries TRBV23-1 and TRBJ1-5, with a possible D match to TRBD1 (5 bases). TRBV23-1 is designated an ORF whose function remains uncertain. The sequence derives from a man in his 60s with colorectal cancer. The specimen was PBMCs. This CDR3 is CASSQSSTENQPQHF. DNA for the CDR3: TGCGCCAGCAGTCAATCTTCGACAGAGAATCAGCCCCAGCATTTT.